A selection of T cell receptor beta chains follows, all from one sample in a study of cytomegalovirus exposure and HLA in healthy donors. Produced via immunoSEQ multiplex PCR; TCRdb's table is partial and in-frame only. The profile covers roughly 130,000 clones, with 80% appearing a single time and under 3% taken by the ten largest. Sequencing was done on a sample of PBMCs. These receptors all come from a man aged 30 to 39 in good health and CMV-seronegative. The CDR3 runs from the conserved cysteine through the conserved F or W. The D gene is left open where the match is weak. Not all rows give a size; the values are once, few, many and, for expanded clones, a class.

CDR3 protein: CAVGDRVGGNQPQHF
CDR3 DNA: TGTGCCGTAGGAGACAGGGTGGGGGGCAATCAGCCCCAGCATTTT
V gene: TRBV6-5
clone size: -
D gene: TRBD1
J gene: TRBJ1-5

CDR3 protein: CASSLVLAGRYNEQFF
CDR3 DNA: TGTGCCAGCAGCTTAGTTCTAGCGGGACGGTACAATGAGCAGTTCTTC
V gene: TRBV7-9
clone size: few
D gene: TRBD2
J gene: TRBJ2-1

CDR3 protein: CASGSAYNEQFF
CDR3 DNA: TGTGCCAGCGGGAGTGCGTACAATGAGCAGTTCTTC
V gene: TRBV6-1
clone size: -
D gene: -
J gene: TRBJ2-1

CDR3 protein: CASSPNPYHEQYF
CDR3 DNA: TGTGCCAGCAGCCCGAACCCCTACCACGAGCAGTACTTC
V gene: TRBV25-1
clone size: -
D gene: -
J gene: TRBJ2-7

CDR3 protein: CASSWGGPTDTQYF
CDR3 DNA: TGTGCCAGCAGCTGGGGAGGCCCCACAGATACGCAGTATTTT
V gene: TRBV7-8
clone size: -
D gene: -
J gene: TRBJ2-3

CDR3 protein: CASSYPDSASSYEQYF
CDR3 DNA: TGTGCCAGCAGCTACCCTGACAGTGCTAGCTCCTACGAGCAGTACTTC
V gene: TRBV7-8
clone size: -
D gene: -
J gene: TRBJ2-7

CDR3 protein: CSALQGAGEKLFF
CDR3 DNA: TGCAGCGCCTTACAGGGGGCAGGGGAAAAACTGTTTTTT
V gene: TRBV29-1
clone size: -
D gene: TRBD1
J gene: TRBJ1-4

CDR3 protein: CASSSGGGLVTEAFF
CDR3 DNA: TGCGCCAGCAGCTCGGGAGGAGGCCTTGTCACTGAAGCTTTCTTT
V gene: TRBV5-1
clone size: -
D gene: -
J gene: TRBJ1-1

CDR3 protein: CASSVLGGSQETQYF
CDR3 DNA: TGTGCCAGCAGCGTATTAGGAGGGAGCCAAGAGACCCAGTACTTC
V gene: TRBV9
clone size: -
D gene: -
J gene: TRBJ2-5

CDR3 protein: CSVVSPSYEQYF
CDR3 DNA: TGCAGCGTTGTGAGTCCGTCGTACGAGCAGTACTTC
V gene: TRBV29-1
clone size: -
D gene: -
J gene: TRBJ2-7

CDR3 protein: CASSPVARLEAFF
CDR3 DNA: TGTGCCAGCTCACCCGTGGCTCGCCTTGAAGCTTTCTTT
V gene: TRBV18
clone size: -
D gene: -
J gene: TRBJ1-1

CDR3 protein: CASSTKGLAEPYNEQFF
CDR3 DNA: TGCGCCAGCAGCACTAAGGGACTAGCGGAACCTTACAATGAGCAGTTCTTC
V gene: TRBV4-1
clone size: -
D gene: TRBD2
J gene: TRBJ2-1

CDR3 protein: CASSIASGSPETQYF
CDR3 DNA: TGTGCCAGTAGTATAGCTAGCGGGAGCCCAGAGACCCAGTACTTC
V gene: TRBV19
clone size: -
D gene: TRBD2
J gene: TRBJ2-5